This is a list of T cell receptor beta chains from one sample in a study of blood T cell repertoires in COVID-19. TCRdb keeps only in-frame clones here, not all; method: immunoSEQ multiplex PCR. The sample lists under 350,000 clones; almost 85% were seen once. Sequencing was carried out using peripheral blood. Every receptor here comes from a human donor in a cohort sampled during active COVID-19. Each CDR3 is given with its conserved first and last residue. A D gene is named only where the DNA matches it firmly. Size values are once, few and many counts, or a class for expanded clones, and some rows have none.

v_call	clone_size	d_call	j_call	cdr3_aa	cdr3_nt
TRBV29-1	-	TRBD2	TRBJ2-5	CSCSGGRGETQYF	TGCAGCTGCAGCGGGGGCCGGGGGGAGACCCAGTACTTC
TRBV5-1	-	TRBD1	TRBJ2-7	CASSQPGQGEQYF	TGCGCCAGCAGCCAACCGGGACAGGGCGAGCAGTACTTC
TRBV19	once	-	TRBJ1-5	CASSITGTRQPQHF	TGTGCCAGTAGTATAACTGGTACGAGGCAGCCCCAGCATTTT
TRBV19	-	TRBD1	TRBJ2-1	CASQTGGQYNEQFF	TGTGCCAGTCAAACAGGGGGCCAATACAATGAGCAGTTCTTC
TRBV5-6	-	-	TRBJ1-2	CASSLGTPVYGYTF	TGTGCCAGCAGCTTGGGGACACCCGTCTATGGCTACACCTTC
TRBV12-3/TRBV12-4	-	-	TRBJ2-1	CASSQDSYNEQFF	TGTGCCAGCAGCCAGGACAGTTACAATGAGCAGTTCTTC
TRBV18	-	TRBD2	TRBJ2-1	CASSPPGRGLEQFF	TGTGCCAGCTCACCACCGGGGAGGGGTCTAGAGCAGTTCTTC
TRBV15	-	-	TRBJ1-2	CATSRDPERDSNYGYTF	TGTGCCACCAGCAGAGACCCCGAGCGGGACTCTAACTATGGCTACACCTTC
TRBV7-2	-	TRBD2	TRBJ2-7	CASSRTSGGLSYEQYF	TGTGCCAGCAGTAGGACTAGCGGGGGCCTCTCCTACGAGCAGTACTTC
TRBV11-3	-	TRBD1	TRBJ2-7	CASSLGRGTGGYEQYF	TGTGCCAGCAGCTTAGGACGTGGGACAGGGGGCTACGAGCAGTACTTC